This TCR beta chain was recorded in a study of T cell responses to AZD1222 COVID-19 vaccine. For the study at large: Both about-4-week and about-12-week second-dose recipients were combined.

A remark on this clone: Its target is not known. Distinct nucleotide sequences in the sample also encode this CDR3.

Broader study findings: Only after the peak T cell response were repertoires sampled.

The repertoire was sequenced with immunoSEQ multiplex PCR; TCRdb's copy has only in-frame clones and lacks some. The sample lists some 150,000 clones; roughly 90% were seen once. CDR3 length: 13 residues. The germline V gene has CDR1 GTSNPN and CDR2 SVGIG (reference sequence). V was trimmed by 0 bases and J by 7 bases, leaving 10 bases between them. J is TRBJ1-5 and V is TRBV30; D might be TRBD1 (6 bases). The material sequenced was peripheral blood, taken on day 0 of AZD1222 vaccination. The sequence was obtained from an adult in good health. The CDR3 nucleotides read TGTGCCTGGAGTGTAGGGGGGGACCAGCCCCAGCATTTT. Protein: CAWSVGGDQPQHF.